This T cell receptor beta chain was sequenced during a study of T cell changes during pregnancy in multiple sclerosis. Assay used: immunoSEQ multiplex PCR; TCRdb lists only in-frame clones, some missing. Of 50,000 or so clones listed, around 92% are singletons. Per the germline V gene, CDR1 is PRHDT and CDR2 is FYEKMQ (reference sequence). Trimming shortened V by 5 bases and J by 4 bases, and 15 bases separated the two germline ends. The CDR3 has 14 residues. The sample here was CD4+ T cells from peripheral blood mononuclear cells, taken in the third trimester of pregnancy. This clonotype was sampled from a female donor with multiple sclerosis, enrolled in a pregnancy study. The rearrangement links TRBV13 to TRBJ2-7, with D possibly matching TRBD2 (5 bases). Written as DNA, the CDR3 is TGTGCCAGCAGCCTCTTTGGCGGGTCGTACGAGCAGTACTTC. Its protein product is CASSLFGGSYEQYF.